A single sample gave rise to the 14 T cell receptor beta chains below, sequenced in a study of CD8 T cells in ankylosing spondylitis (dated by TCRdb to 2016 to 2017). Broad study findings and their caveats: Blood from ankylosing spondylitis patients appeared to be characterized by a TCR beta motif composed of under 10 highly homologous amino acid variants.

Their antigen targets remain unknown. Receptor amplification or capture employed 5' RACE. Sequenced on an Illumina HiSeq 2500. TCRdb took the public reads, trimmed them with fastp at Q25, ran MiXCR for clone calling and kept in-frame beta chains. Entries are consolidated by CDR3 protein sequence, retaining the most common genes and DNA. For this sample there are about 460,000 distinct CDR3 sequences; roughly 5% appear just once. The leading ten clones occupy around 3.5% of the sample. The sequencing sample was made of blood, either unsorted or a sorted T cell fraction (not recorded which). The origin of the receptors is a male donor with ankylosing spondylitis.

The rearrangement links TRBV23-1 to TRBJ2-7; D is possibly TRBD2 (5 bases). TRBV23-1 is known as an ORF, though its function is uncertain. V lost 2 bases and J 9 bases, leaving 17 bases between the germline ends. The CDR3 has 14 residues. The CDR3, as DNA: TGCGCCAGCAGTCAAAGCCGGGGTTCTTGCGGGCAGTACTTC. Its protein product is CASSQSRGSCGQYF.

This clonotype showed up many times. The chain combines TRBV20-1 with TRBJ1-4, with D hard to call. This CDR3 is 13 amino acids long. With 5 bases removed from V and 4 bases from J, the gap between germline ends came to 11 bases. The germline V gene encodes CDR1 DFQATT and CDR2 SNEGSKA (reference sequence). This chain's CDR3 is CSAFPPGNEKLFF. The CDR3 nucleotides read TGCAGTGCTTTCCCTCCTGGTAATGAAAAACTGTTTTTT.

This clonotype was observed many times. J is TRBJ1-1 and V is TRBV29-1; no clear D. Germline values: CDR1 SQVTM, CDR2 ANQGSEA. V lost 6 bases, J lost 4 bases, and 18 bases lay in between. The CDR3 extends over 14 amino acids. Here the CDR3 DNA reads TGCAGCGTAACTTCGATGGGCGGGCTCACTGAAGCTTTCTTT. Translation gives CSVTSMGGLTEAFF.

This clonotype appeared many times. CDR3 protein: CSAGIAKNIQYF. The CDR3 nucleotides are TGCAGTGCCGGAATAGCCAAAAACATTCAGTACTTC. V gene TRBV20-1 combines with J gene TRBJ2-4; unclear D gene. Per germline, CDR1 DFQATT and CDR2 SNEGSKA (reference sequence). The CDR3 spans 12 residues. Trimming shortened V by 6 bases and J by 0 bases, and 6 bases separated the two germline ends.

This clonotype has ten or more counts. This chain connects TRBV7-6 to TRBJ1-5; possibly TRBD1 for D (5 bases). This CDR3 has 15 residues. V lost 1 base and J 2 bases, leaving 9 bases between the germline ends. Germline V lookup: CDR1 SGHVS, CDR2 FNYEAQ. The CDR3 region is CASSLGGRGNQPQHF. CDR3 coding DNA: TGTGCCAGCAGCTTAGGGGGGAGGGGCAATCAGCCCCAGCATTTT. The full variable domain, in which reference TRBV7-6 and TRBJ1-5 provide the parts outside the CDR3, is GAGVSQSPRYKVTKRGQDVALRCDPISGHVSLYWYRQALGQGPEFLTYFNYEAQQDKSGLPNDRFSAERPEGSISTLTIQRTEQRDSAMYRCASSLGGRGNQPQHFGDGTRLSIL.

The chain carries TRBV7-3 and TRBJ2-2; maybe TRBD2 (6 bases). The CDR3 sequence is 17 residues long. Germline V gene data show CDR1 as SGHTA and CDR2 as FQGTGA. Trimming shortened V by 4 bases and J by 7 bases, and 22 bases separated the two germline ends. The CDR3 loop reads CASSSRRADLNGGELFF. Written as DNA, the CDR3 is TGTGCCAGCAGCTCCCGGAGGGCGGACCTTAATGGCGGGGAGCTGTTTTTT.

This clonotype has at least ten counts. V usage is TRBV12-3 or TRBV12-4 and J usage is TRBJ2-1; TRBD1 matches at 11 bases. The ends lost 4 bases at V and 4 bases at J; junction bases unmatched: 3. CDR3 length: 15 residues. CDR3 loop: CASSSGQGDYNEQFF. The DNA of the CDR3 is TGTGCCAGCAGTTCGGGACAGGGGGATTACAATGAGCAGTTCTTC.

The chain couples TRBV20-1 to TRBJ2-1; D not resolved. Trimming shortened V by 6 bases and J by 7 bases, and 7 bases separated the two germline ends. In germline, CDR1 is DFQATT, CDR2 SNEGSKA (reference sequence). The CDR3 totals 10 residues. Written as DNA, the CDR3 is TGCAGTGCCGGCAGGAATGAGCAGTTCTTC. Translation gives CSAGRNEQFF.

This clonotype was recorded at least ten times. This sequence joins TRBV12-3 or TRBV12-4 and TRBJ2-1, with 7 bases lining up with TRBD1. V shed 7 bases, J shed 3 bases, and the junction held 6 bases outside the gene matches. The CDR3 consists of 14 residues. This chain's CDR3 is CASTPDRVYNEQFF. CDR3 sequence (DNA): TGTGCCAGCACACCAGACAGGGTCTACAATGAGCAGTTCTTC.

This clonotype was found a few times. The CDR3 loop is CASSLASGGPPGLAGRDPSNEQFF. Here the CDR3 DNA reads TGCGCCAGCAGCTTGGCGTCCGGCGGACCTCCGGGACTAGCGGGTAGGGACCCATCCAATGAGCAGTTCTTC. The V gene is TRBV5-1, the J gene TRBJ2-1; 12 nucleotides match TRBD2. The junction had 28 bases not matched to a gene; V was cut back by 0 bases and J by 6 bases. Germline V CDR1 and CDR2: SGHRS, YFSETQ. There are 24 residues in the CDR3. Full variable domain (outside the CDR3, taken from reference TRBV5-1 and TRBJ2-1): KAGVTQTPRYLIKTRGQQVTLSCSPISGHRSVSWYQQTPGQGLQFLFEYFSETQRNKGNFPGRFSGRQFSNSRSEMNVSTLELGDSALYLCASSLASGGPPGLAGRDPSNEQFFGPGTRLTVL.

In this sample, this clonotype turned up many times. The chain has TRBV20-1 and TRBJ2-3; 7 nucleotides align to TRBD2. CDR1 is DFQATT and CDR2 is SNEGSKA in the germline V gene (reference sequence). The CDR3 contains 14 residues. J lost 2 bases, V lost 6 bases, and 8 bases had no gene match. The CDR3 DNA follows: TGCAGTGCCTGGGACTACACCTCCACAGATACGCAGTATTTT. Protein sequence: CSAWDYTSTDTQYF.

This rearrangement joins TRBV5-5 to TRBJ1-4; 7 bases agree with TRBD1. The CDR3 is 13 amino acids. J lost 4 bases, V lost 5 bases, and 2 bases had no gene match. The germline gives CDR1 SGHKS, CDR2 YYEKEE (reference sequence). The CDR3, as DNA: TGTGCCAGCAGACAGGGGCTTAATGAAAAACTGTTTTTT. This translates into CASRQGLNEKLFF.

This clonotype has at least ten counts. This chain joins TRBV4-2 and TRBJ2-7; no clear D. Germline CDR1 is LGHNA and CDR2 is YNFKEQ. The CDR3 length is 14 residues. V dropped 1 base and J dropped 7 bases, with 14 bases sitting between them. CDR3 region: CASSQVVLSGEQYF. The CDR3 coding sequence is TGTGCCAGCAGCCAAGTGGTCCTATCGGGTGAGCAGTACTTC.

The chain employs TRBV2 and TRBJ2-7; D unresolved. The V end was cut by 3 bases, the J end by 3 bases, with 9 bases between. Germline loops: CDR1 SNHLY, CDR2 FYNNEI. The CDR3 spans 13 residues. In nucleotides, the CDR3 is TGTGCCAGCAGTGATAGTTGGGACTACGAGCAGTACTTC. Residues: CASSDSWDYEQYF.